This TCR beta chain was captured in a study of identifying expanded T cells in peripheral blood (dated by TCRdb to about 2019). Some background on the complete study: Separate aliquots of the same genomic DNA pool were sequenced to produce technical replicates, and four replicates were compared in pairs. Study-wide conclusions, independent of this receptor: The beta-binomial model significantly reduced the number of clones called differentially abundant and the false-positive rate across all healthy-donor time intervals. In all healthy donors, the variance in clone template counts between samples taken around 2 weeks apart rose significantly as total template count increased. About 1.3 differentially abundant clones were flagged by the binomial model between technical replicates, whereas about 15 and 18 were flagged over approximately two weeks and four weeks, respectively. The authors expected that over much longer intervals, such as months to years, biological variance in healthy repertoires might increase even further.

During the collection period, no infections or other immune events were recorded for the healthy donors. Time-dependent variance in a beta-binomial model of T-cell clone differential abundance was calibrated using healthy-donor blood repertoires as a training cohort. The training cohort comprised approximately 10 healthy donors, 3 female and 7 male. Donor ages ranged from about 29 to 70 years, with an average of roughly 47 years. Whole blood was collected from each healthy donor at three time points spaced two to three weeks apart and obtained from a commercial supplier. For immunosequencing, genomic DNA was extracted from whole blood that had not been sorted. Ends trimmed: V by 5 bases, J by 3 bases; bases unmatched to a gene: 10. The CDR3 runs 15 amino acids, cysteine and phenylalanine included. This entry keeps only the CDR3 DNA: 45 bases, framed from base 1. The germline V gene (reference sequence) yields LNHDA for CDR1 and SQIVND for CDR2.

Notes on this clone: This receptor's antigen is unknown. There are no base qualities to consult, and no much larger clone falls within one base.

The immunoSEQ Assay, which uses bias-controlled multiplex PCR amplification of genomic DNA, was used to profile TCRbeta CDR3 regions. As for how the authors treated the data: The absolute abundance of each unique TCRbeta CDR3 region was quantified after sequences were collapsed and filtered. Differential abundance was tested with a binomial (Fisher-equivalent) model and with a beta-binomial model adding time-dependent variance fitted from healthy donors. Any clone with fewer than 5 combined templates was excluded, and a clone was called differentially abundant if its Benjamini-Hochberg FDR was below 0.01. The form v = (b*log(k)+a)^2 was used to model beta-binomial variance as a function of total template count across the two samples. In TCRdb, the immuneACCESS table is reduced to in-frame sequences with V and J assigned. These tables do not hold every clone; where another copy was compared, an unresolved V gene accounts for under half, and the others remain unexplained. The D gene and trimming were derived from the DNA, and the V and J assignments and clone size from that table. Here the sample has roughly 92,000 clones; around nine tenths occur a single time. Around 20% of the sample rests with the top ten.

Sequenced material: blood. This receptor was obtained from a person aged 18 to 70 in good health. The sequence joins TRBV19 to TRBJ2-7; TRBD1 agrees with 7 junctional bases. The CDR3 amino acid sequence is: CASSPWGQRDYEQYF. The DNA sequence follows: TGTGCCAGTAGTCCCTGGGGACAGAGGGACTACGAGCAGTACTTC.